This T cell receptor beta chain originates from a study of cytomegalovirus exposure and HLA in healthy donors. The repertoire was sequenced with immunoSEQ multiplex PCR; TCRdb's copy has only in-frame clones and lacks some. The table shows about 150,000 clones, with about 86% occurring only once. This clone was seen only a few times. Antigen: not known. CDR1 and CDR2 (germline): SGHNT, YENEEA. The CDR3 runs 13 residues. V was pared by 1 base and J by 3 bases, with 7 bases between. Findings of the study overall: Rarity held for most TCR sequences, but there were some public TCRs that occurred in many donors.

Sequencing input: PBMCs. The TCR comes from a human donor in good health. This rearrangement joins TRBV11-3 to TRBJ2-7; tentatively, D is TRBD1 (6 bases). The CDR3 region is CASSLGGHYEQYF. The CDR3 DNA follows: TGTGCCAGCAGCTTAGGGGGACACTACGAGCAGTACTTC.